Listed here are 9 T cell receptor beta chains from one sample, sequenced in a study of shared clonotypes between healthy human individuals. TCRdb keeps only in-frame clones here, not all; method: immunoSEQ multiplex PCR. The data show approximately 1,000,000 clones, around three quarters seen once. Sequenced: memory CD4+ T cells from PBMCs. Subset of the sample: CD45RA-negative fraction. These TCRs come from a man between 18 and 35 years old in good health. Some clones in this sample may be carry-over from other donors' samples.

DNA for the CDR3: TGTGCCGCCTCCAAGGGACTCCGCTCCTACGAGCAGTACTTC. It encodes CAASKGLRSYEQYF. This sequence joins TRBV6-6 and TRBJ2-7; D perhaps matches TRBD2 (6 bases). Germline V gene sequence: CDR1 MNHNY, CDR2 SVGAGI (reference sequence). Trimming pared 11 bases from V and 0 bases from J, leaving 17 bases between. The length of the CDR3 is 14 residues.

The chain has TRBV5-5 and TRBJ1-1, with D unresolved. The CDR3 contains 14 residues. Deletions cut 3 bases from V and 8 bases from J, with 17 bases between. Germline CDR1 and CDR2: SGHKS and YYEKEE (reference sequence). The CDR3 DNA sequence: TGTGCCAGCAGCTCGGGAGGGCTCCTACCCGAAGCTTTCTTT. Translating gives CASSSGGLLPEAFF.

The rearrangement links TRBV5-4 to TRBJ2-5, with TRBD2 matching 7 bases. Germline-derived CDR1 and CDR2 are SGHNT and YYREEE (reference sequence). With 3 bases clipped from V and 1 base from J, the junction kept 6 bases outside the gene matches. CDR3 size: 15 residues. The CDR3 DNA reads as TGTGCCAGCAGCTGGGGGGGTAGGACCCAAGAGACCCAGTACTTC. This gives the protein CASSWGGRTQETQYF.

The chain recombines TRBV4-3 with TRBJ2-4; possibly TRBD2 for D (5 bases). Germline V lookup: CDR1 LGHNA, CDR2 YSLEER. The CDR3 totals 16 residues. Trimming removed 2 bases at V and 1 base at J, with 12 bases between. CDR3 DNA: TGCGCCAGCAGCCAACAAACGAGAGGGGCCAAAAACATTCAGTACTTC. Encoded protein: CASSQQTRGAKNIQYF.

The chain uses TRBV5-1 and TRBJ2-5, with no clear D. From germline, CDR1 is SGHRS and CDR2 YFSETQ. Deletions cut 4 bases from V and 8 bases from J, with 24 bases between. The CDR3 is made up of 16 amino acids. The CDR3 sequence: CASSPAMGSYKRTQYF. DNA of the CDR3: TGCGCCAGCAGCCCGGCCATGGGAAGCTATAAGAGAACCCAGTACTTC.

The rearrangement joins TRBV9 to TRBJ2-7, with a possible D match to TRBD1 (5 bases). This CDR3 comprises 15 residues. V lost 0 bases, J lost 4 bases, and 14 bases lay in between. Germline loops: CDR1 SGDLS, CDR2 YYNGEE. The CDR3 region is CASSVAVGPTYEQYF. CDR3 bases: TGTGCCAGCAGCGTAGCTGTGGGGCCGACGTACGAGCAGTACTTC. Supplemented by reference TRBV9 and TRBJ2-7, the full variable domain reads DSGVTQTPKHLITATGQRVTLRCSPRSGDLSVYWYQQSLDQGLQFLIQYYNGEERAKGNILERFSAQQFPDLHSELNLSSLELGDSALYFCASSVAVGPTYEQYFGPGTRLTVT.

The chain joins TRBV27 to TRBJ2-6; perhaps TRBD2 as D (5 bases). The CDR3 length is 16 residues. CDR1 is MNHEY, CDR2 SMNVEV, per germline (reference sequence). The V end lost 5 bases, the J end lost 0 bases, and 11 bases lay between the germline ends. The CDR3 loop reads CASSPRRDSGANVLTF. The CDR3 coding sequence is TGTGCCAGCAGTCCACGCCGGGACTCTGGGGCCAACGTCCTGACTTTC.

This chain uses TRBV6-5 with TRBJ2-5; D may be TRBD1 or TRBD2 (5 bases each). Looked up from germline, CDR1 is MNHEY and CDR2 is SVGAGI. The V end lost 5 bases, the J end lost 5 bases, and 15 bases lay between the germline ends. The CDR3 loop spans 14 amino acids. DNA for the CDR3: TGTGCCAGCAGTCGATTGGACGGGACGGAGACCCAGTACTTC. Translating it yields CASSRLDGTETQYF.

The chain couples TRBV19 to TRBJ1-2, with D tentatively TRBD1 (6 bases). CDR1 is LNHDA and CDR2 is SQIVND in the germline V gene (reference sequence). CDR3 size: 15 residues. Deletions cut 9 bases from V and 4 bases from J, with 21 bases between. CDR3: CASDNLGGAGYGYTF. The CDR3, as DNA: TGTGCCAGCGACAATCTAGGGGGTGCCGGCTATGGCTACACCTTC.